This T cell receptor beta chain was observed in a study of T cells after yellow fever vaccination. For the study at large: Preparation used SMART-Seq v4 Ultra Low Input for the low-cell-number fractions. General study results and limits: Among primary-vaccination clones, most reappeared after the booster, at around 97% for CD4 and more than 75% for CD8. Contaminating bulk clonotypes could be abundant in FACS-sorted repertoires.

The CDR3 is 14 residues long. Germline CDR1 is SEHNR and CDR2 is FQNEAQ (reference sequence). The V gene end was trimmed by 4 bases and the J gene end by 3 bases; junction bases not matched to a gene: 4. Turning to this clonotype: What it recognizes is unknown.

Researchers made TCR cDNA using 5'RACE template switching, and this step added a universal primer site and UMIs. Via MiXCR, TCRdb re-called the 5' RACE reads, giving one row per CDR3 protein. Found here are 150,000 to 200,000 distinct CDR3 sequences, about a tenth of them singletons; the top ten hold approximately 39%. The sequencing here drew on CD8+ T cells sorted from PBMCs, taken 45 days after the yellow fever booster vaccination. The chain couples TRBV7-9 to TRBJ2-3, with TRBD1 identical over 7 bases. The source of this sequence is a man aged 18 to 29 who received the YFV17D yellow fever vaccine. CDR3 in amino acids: CASSSRDRTDTQYF. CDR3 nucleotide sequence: TGTGCCAGCAGCTCACGGGACAGAACAGATACGCAGTATTTT.